This is a list of T cell receptor beta chains from one sample in a study of cytomegalovirus exposure and HLA in healthy donors. Using immunoSEQ multiplex PCR, the repertoire was profiled, and TCRdb retains in-frame clones only, with some absent. This table has 210,000 or so clones, roughly 79% appearing once. Sequencing used PBMCs. These receptors came from a man between 18 and 29 years old in good health and CMV-seronegative. The CDR3 runs from the conserved cysteine through the conserved F or W. D genes are given only for firm matches. The listing skips clone size in some rows; elsewhere it reads once, few, many or a size class.

cdr3_aa | cdr3_nt | cdr3_length | clone_size | j_call | v_call | d_call
CASSRDSPGYTF | TGTGCCAGCAGCCGGGACAGCCCCGGCTACACCTTC | 12 | once | TRBJ1-2 | TRBV2 | TRBD1
CASSRDRGRVEQYF | TGTGCCAGCTCCCGGGACAGGGGGAGAGTCGAGCAGTACTTC | 14 | few | TRBJ2-7 | TRBV18 | TRBD1
CASSSGTGGIDYEQYF | TGTGCCAGCAGTTCCGGGACAGGGGGTATCGACTACGAGCAGTACTTC | 16 | . | TRBJ2-7 | TRBV28 | TRBD1
CASSLGPQREAFF | TGTGCCAGCAGCTTAGGTCCCCAGCGTGAAGCTTTCTTT | 13 | . | TRBJ1-1 | TRBV7-2 | .
CASSSLTGDAFF | TGTGCCAGCAGTAGCCTGACAGGGGATGCTTTCTTT | 12 | . | TRBJ1-1 | TRBV28 | TRBD1
CAISESPGQNYGYTF | TGTGCCATCAGTGAGTCTCCGGGACAGAACTATGGCTACACCTTC | 15 | . | TRBJ1-2 | TRBV10-3 | TRBD1
CASSLRSLASATQYF | TGTGCCAGCAGTTTAAGAAGTCTAGCGTCTGCTACGCAGTATTTT | 15 | . | TRBJ2-3 | TRBV27 | .
CASSDTFYEQYF | TGTGCCAGCAGTGACACATTCTACGAGCAGTACTTC | 12 | . | TRBJ2-7 | TRBV2 | .
CAWSPLPTSARETQYF | TGTGCCTGGAGTCCCCTTCCCACTAGCGCACGAGAGACCCAGTACTTC | 16 | few | TRBJ2-5 | TRBV30 | TRBD2
CASSEAWTGVTFF | TGTGCCAGCAGTGAAGCGTGGACAGGGGTGACTTTCTTT | 13 | . | TRBJ1-1 | TRBV6-1 | TRBD1
CASSLVTDNGELFF | TGCGCCAGCAGCTTGGTTACCGACAACGGGGAGCTGTTTTTT | 14 | . | TRBJ2-2 | TRBV5-1 | .
CASSQDSYSSFREQYF | TGTGCCAGCAGCCAAGATTCTTATTCCTCCTTCCGCGAGCAGTACTTC | 16 | . | TRBJ2-7 | TRBV14 | .
CASSGFFGLAGRETQYF | TGTGCCAGCAGTGGGTTTTTCGGACTAGCGGGGAGGGAGACCCAGTACTTC | 17 | once | TRBJ2-5 | TRBV6-1 | TRBD2
CASSRTGLYGYTF | TGTGCCAGCAGCCGGACAGGGCTTTATGGCTACACCTTC | 13 | once | TRBJ1-2 | TRBV28 | TRBD1
CASSAGTSGTTSTDTQYF | TGTGCCAGCAGCGCGGGGACTAGCGGGACTACTAGCACAGATACGCAGTATTTT | 18 | . | TRBJ2-3 | TRBV9 | TRBD2
CASSPSGGEGEQYF | TGTGCCAGCAGCCCCAGCGGGGGGGAGGGCGAGCAGTACTTC | 14 | . | TRBJ2-7 | TRBV9 | TRBD2
CATSGQISYNEQFF | TGTGCCACCAGTGGACAGATCTCCTACAATGAGCAGTTCTTC | 14 | . | TRBJ2-1 | TRBV6-5 | .
CASSSDRDRVYGYTF | TGTGCCAGCAGTTCGGACCGGGACAGGGTTTATGGCTACACCTTC | 15 | . | TRBJ1-2 | TRBV27 | TRBD1
CASSESQGQSGYTF | TGCGCCAGCAGCGAATCACAGGGTCAGAGTGGCTACACCTTC | 14 | few | TRBJ1-2 | TRBV5-1 | .
CASSQEGQGGGGAFF | TGCGCCAGCAGCCAAGAGGGTCAGGGGGGTGGGGGAGCTTTCTTT | 15 | . | TRBJ1-1 | TRBV4-1 | TRBD1
CAWSVQGARETQYF | TGTGCCTGGAGTGTACAGGGGGCGCGGGAGACCCAGTACTTC | 14 | once | TRBJ2-5 | TRBV30 | TRBD1
CASSLSRRVETQYF | TGTGCCAGCAGCTTATCCCGCAGGGTAGAGACCCAGTACTTC | 14 | . | TRBJ2-5 | TRBV7-8 | .
CASSLTAHYEQYF | TGTGCCAGCAGCTTGACAGCCCACTACGAGCAGTACTTC | 13 | . | TRBJ2-7 | TRBV7-9 | .
CASSPPAGALYNEQFF | TGTGCCAGCTCACCACCGGCAGGGGCCCTCTACAATGAGCAGTTCTTC | 16 | . | TRBJ2-1 | TRBV18 | .
CSSSSDSYEQYF | TGTTCCAGCAGCTCCGACAGCTACGAGCAGTACTTC | 12 | . | TRBJ2-7 | TRBV7-9 | .
CASSSLTGTGLRNTEAFF | TGTGCCAGCAGCTCCTTAACCGGGACAGGGTTAAGGAACACTGAAGCTTTCTTT | 18 | . | TRBJ1-1 | TRBV7-9 | TRBD1
CASSGQGGTNEKLFF | TGTGCCAGCAGCGGACAGGGGGGAACTAATGAAAAACTGTTTTTT | 15 | . | TRBJ1-4 | TRBV9 | TRBD1